One sample yielded the 7 T cell receptor beta chains listed below, sequenced in a study of blood T cells in healthy people across ages. The authors ran a second PCR of 7 to 11 cycles using a sample-barcoded 5' primer and a J-beta primer mix. Via MiXCR, TCRdb re-called the 5' RACE reads, giving one row per CDR3 protein. This table holds fewer than 900,000 distinct CDR3 sequences, about 36% found once. Input material: blood. All receptors derive from a man aged 18 to 29 in good health.

The chain couples TRBV5-1 to TRBJ2-2; TRBD1 agrees at 9 bases. V lost 4 bases to trimming and J lost 6 bases; unmatched junction nucleotides: 7. This CDR3 spans 15 amino acids. The germline CDR1 and CDR2 sequences are SGHRS and YFSETQ. In DNA form, the CDR3 reads TGCGCCAGCAGCCCAAGGACAGGGGTGGCCGGGGAGCTGTTTTTT. Translated: CASSPRTGVAGELFF. Supplemented by reference TRBV5-1 and TRBJ2-2, the full variable domain reads KAGVTQTPRYLIKTRGQQVTLSCSPISGHRSVSWYQQTPGQGLQFLFEYFSETQRNKGNFPGRFSGRQFSNSRSEMNVSTLELGDSALYLCASSPRTGVAGELFFGEGSRLTVL.

This clonotype was counted ten times or more. The V and J genes are TRBV5-1 and TRBJ2-1; 11 bases line up with TRBD2. The germline CDR1 and CDR2 sequences are SGHRS and YFSETQ. The CDR3 is 15 residues long. The trim removed 3 bases at V and 4 bases at J, leaving 3 bases unmatched. CDR3 loop: CASSSGTSGYNEQFF. In DNA form, the CDR3 reads TGCGCCAGCAGCTCCGGGACTAGCGGTTACAATGAGCAGTTCTTC.

This clonotype was detected a few times. This chain connects TRBV12-3 or TRBV12-4 to TRBJ2-1; D ambiguous. V lost 8 bases, J lost 4 bases, and 15 bases lay in between. This CDR3 is 14 amino acids long. CDR3 in amino acids: CASGDTLGYNEQFF. As DNA, the CDR3 is TGTGCCAGCGGTGACACTCTCGGGTACAATGAGCAGTTCTTC.

This clonotype was counted at least ten times. The J gene is TRBJ2-1, the V gene TRBV5-1; TRBD2 matches at 8 bases. The germline V gene has CDR1 SGHRS and CDR2 YFSETQ. Losses at the gene ends were 0 bases for V and 5 bases for J; bases not matched to a gene: 4. The CDR3 runs 15 residues. The CDR3 bases are TGCGCCAGCAGCTTGGCCGGGGGGGAAAACAATGAGCAGTTCTTC. Translation: CASSLAGGENNEQFF. Full variable domain (remainder filled in from reference TRBV5-1 and TRBJ2-1): KAGVTQTPRYLIKTRGQQVTLSCSPISGHRSVSWYQQTPGQGLQFLFEYFSETQRNKGNFPGRFSGRQFSNSRSEMNVSTLELGDSALYLCASSLAGGENNEQFFGPGTRLTVL.

This clonotype was found once. The rearrangement joins TRBV7-2 to TRBJ2-7; TRBD2 matches at 7 bases. V dropped 5 bases and J dropped 0; count of bases not matched to a gene: 7. The germline CDR1 and CDR2 sequences are SGHTA and FQGNSA. This CDR3 region has 15 residues. The CDR3 here is CASSKTGTNSYEQYF. The CDR3 bases are TGTGCCAGCAGCAAAACCGGGACTAACTCCTACGAGCAGTACTTC.

The chain carries TRBV12-3 or TRBV12-4 and TRBJ2-3, with TRBD2 matching 9 bases. This CDR3 contains 17 residues. Germline trimming cut 6 bases from V and 5 bases from J; bases unmatched to any gene: 15. The CDR3 sequence: CASRWTWASGVEDTQYF. In DNA form, the CDR3 reads TGTGCCAGCAGATGGACGTGGGCTAGCGGGGTGGAAGATACGCAGTATTTT.

V and J are TRBV6-4 and TRBJ2-5; D gene ambiguous. Per the germline V gene, CDR1 is MRHNA and CDR2 is SNTAGT. V lost 6 bases and J 11 bases, leaving 16 bases between the germline ends. The CDR3 extends over 12 amino acids. The CDR3 loop reads CASSDGSSEQYF. The CDR3 nucleotides read TGTGCCAGCAGCGATGGGTCGTCGGAGCAGTACTTC.